The text below deals with one TCR beta chain. The repertoire was sequenced with immunoSEQ multiplex PCR; TCRdb's copy has only in-frame clones and lacks some. Found here are around 16,000 clones, around three quarters of them singletons; the top ten hold less than 15%. The data stem from a study of PD-1 and CTLA-4 blockade in melanoma. V was trimmed by 2 bases and J by 5 bases, leaving 13 bases between them. The CDR3 consists of 14 residues. The V gene's germline CDR1 is SQVTM and CDR2 ANQGSEA. This TCR came from a human donor with melanoma. The rearrangement links TRBV29-1 to TRBJ2-1; a weak D match, TRBD2 (5 bases). The specimen comprised CD8+ T cells from peripheral blood, sampled from a patient given anti-PD-1 treatment. CDR3 DNA sequence: TGCAGCGTTGAAAAAACCGGAGGAAACAATGAGCAGTTCTTC. As protein: CSVEKTGGNNEQFF.